The 11 T cell receptor beta chains given below trace back to one sample, sequenced in a study of Tregs in tolerant kidney transplant recipients. Assay used: immunoSEQ multiplex PCR; TCRdb lists only in-frame clones, some missing. Here the sample table reports 25,000 or so clones. Recipients received nonmyeloablative bone marrow transplants from related graft donors, with transient mixed chimerism. Material: CD4+ T cells from blood (PBMCs), obtained 6 months after the transplant. All receptors come from a human patient who received a combined kidney and bone marrow transplant. Some of the T cells might come from the graft donor.

Comments on this clone: The CDR3 end lies 3 residues beyond the end of the read and is filled in from the germline J gene. The chain joins TRBV6-2 or TRBV6-3 to TRBJ2-3, with D maybe TRBD1 (6 bases). The germline V gene encodes CDR1 MNHEY and CDR2 SVGEGT. This CDR3 has 17 amino acids. The V gene lost 5 bases and the J gene lost 4 bases, with 22 bases spanning the gap. CDR3 loop: CASSKDRLRLWADTQYF. CDR3 bases read: TGTGCCAGCAGTAAGGACAGACTTCGACTTTGGGCAGATACG.

Notes on this clone: The read gets to within 3 residues of the CDR3 end, and the germline J gene fills in the rest. The rearrangement links TRBV5-4 to TRBJ2-4; TRBD2 matches 7 bases. Germline CDR1 is SGHNT and CDR2 is YYREEE (reference sequence). V was clipped by 0 bases and J by 3 bases; unmatched bases: 3. The CDR3 has 15 residues. This CDR3 is CASSLGGSGKNIQYF. CDR3 bases read: TGTGCCAGCAGCTTGGGCGGGAGCGGCAAAAACATT.

This CDR3 is CSAEETDEAFF. CDR3 bases read: TGCAGTGCTGAAGAGACAGATGAA. The chain joins TRBV20-1 to TRBJ1-1; tentatively, D is TRBD1 (5 bases). The sequence runs out 3 residues before the end of the CDR3; the remainder is reconstructed from the germline J gene. Germline V CDR1 and CDR2: DFQATT, SNEGSKA (reference sequence). Between the trimmed V and J ends, which lost 5 bases and 7 bases, there was a span of 11 bases. This CDR3 is built from 11 residues.

A word on this clone: The read gets to within 3 residues of the CDR3 end, and the germline J gene fills in the rest. This chain connects TRBV7-9 to TRBJ1-5, with 9 bases lining up with TRBD1. Per germline, CDR1 SEHNR and CDR2 FQNEAQ (reference sequence). With V trimmed by 5 bases and J by 7 bases, 6 bases remained unmatched. CDR3 length equals 14 residues. The sequenced CDR3 bases are TGTGCCAGCAGCCCGGACAGGGGAAGGCAGCCC. Translation: CASSPDRGRQP. The CDR3 in full is CASSPDRGRQPQHF.

The CDR3 reads CASSPGQPNEKLFF. The sequenced part of the CDR3 DNA is TGCGCCAGCAGCCCTGGACAGCCTAATGAAAAA. The chain recombines TRBV5-1 with TRBJ1-4; tentative D call: TRBD1 (6 bases). From the germline J gene comes the end of the CDR3, since the read stops 3 residues before it. V was cut by 4 bases and J by 3 bases, with 10 bases left in between. The CDR3 length is 14 residues. CDR1 is SGHRS and CDR2 is YFSETQ in the germline V gene.

As concerns this clone: The read is 3 residues too short to cover the CDR3 end, so that end is filled in from the germline J gene. The rearrangement links TRBV6-1 to TRBJ2-2; no definite D call. Germline-derived CDR1 and CDR2 are MNHNS and SASEGT. The V gene lost 0 bases and the J gene lost 0 bases, with 8 bases spanning the gap. The CDR3 runs to 16 residues. CDR3: CASSEAYLANTGELFF. CDR3 DNA (partial): TGTGCCAGCAGTGAAGCCTATCTCGCGAACACCGGGGAG.

A word on this clone: The DNA ends 3 residues before the CDR3 does, and the rest of the CDR3 is filled in from the germline J gene. V usage is TRBV5-5 and J usage is TRBJ1-5; D perhaps matches TRBD1 (5 bases). The length of the CDR3 is 15 residues. CDR1 and CDR2 (germline): SGHKS, YYEKEE (reference sequence). The V end lost 1 base, the J end lost 1 base, and 9 bases lay between the germline ends. The covered CDR3 bases are TGTGCCAGCAGCTTGATAGGGGTGAGCAATCAGCCC. This gives the protein CASSLIGVSNQP. The entire CDR3 protein is CASSLIGVSNQPQHF.

On this clone itself: The DNA ends 3 residues before the CDR3 does, and the rest of the CDR3 is filled in from the germline J gene. The V gene is TRBV6-2 or TRBV6-3, the J gene TRBJ2-7; 11 bases agree with TRBD2. The CDR3 extends over 14 amino acids. Germline V gene sequence: CDR1 MNHEY, CDR2 SVGEGT. V was clipped by 4 bases and J by 4 bases; unmatched bases: 3. CDR3 loop: CASSLGLAVYEQYF. The CDR3 bases that were read are TGTGCCAGCAGTTTGGGACTAGCGGTTTACGAG.

Regarding this clone: The read ends 3 residues shy of where the CDR3 ends; the end is completed using the germline J gene. This sequence joins TRBV7-8 and TRBJ2-2; D ambiguous. Trimming took off 5 bases at V and 3 bases at J, with 4 bases between the two ends. The germline CDR1 and CDR2 sequences are SGHVS and FQNEAQ. This CDR3 is built from 12 residues. CDR3 in amino acids: CASSPYTGELFF. CDR3 DNA (partial): TGTGCCAGCAGCCCTTACACCGGGGAG.

About this clone: The same CDR3 arises from other DNA sequences in this sample as well. This chain's CDR3 is CAWSVGAPRAYEQYF. CDR3 DNA, as far as it was read: TGTGCCTGGAGTGTGGGGGCACCGAGGGCCTACGAG. The rearrangement links TRBV30 to TRBJ2-7; a weak D match, TRBD1 (6 bases). The sequenced fragment ends 3 residues before the CDR3 boundary, so the rest is inferred from the germline J gene. Deletions cut 0 bases from V and 2 bases from J, with 14 bases between. This CDR3 contains 15 residues. Germline loops: CDR1 GTSNPN, CDR2 SVGIG (reference sequence). The full variable domain, in which reference TRBV30 and TRBJ2-7 provide the parts outside the CDR3, is SQTIHQWPATLVQPVGSPLSLECTVEGTSNPNLYWYRQAAGRGLQLLFYSVGIGQISSEVPQNLSASRPQDRQFILSSKKLLLSDSGFYLCAWSVGAPRAYEQYFGPGTRLTVT.

For this clone: Read coverage stops 3 residues before the CDR3 terminus; the germline J gene supplies the remainder. The gene calls are TRBV5-1 and TRBJ1-5; D is undetermined. The germline V and J ends were trimmed by 0 bases and 3 bases, with 7 bases remaining between them. Per the germline V gene, CDR1 is SGHRS and CDR2 is YFSETQ. The CDR3 length is 14 residues. CDR3 sequence reads: CASSLGSFNQPQHF. CDR3 DNA, as far as it was read: TGCGCCAGCAGCTTGGGAAGCTTCAATCAGCCC.